Listed here are 28 T cell receptor beta chains from one sample, sequenced in a study of beta chain features in type 1 diabetes. Findings of the study overall: Shorter TCRB CDR3s, moderately but significantly so, marked every one of the four CD4+ subsets in Type 1 diabetes patients.

The authors reverse transcribed all of the isolated RNA, so sequencing captured expressed TCRB transcripts. Sequencing used immunoSEQ multiplex PCR; TCRdb keeps in-frame clones, though not all of them. The sample holds about 640,000 clones, around 12% seen once. These receptors' targets are unknown. Sequencing input: naive CD4+ T cells from blood. The origin of the receptors is a man aged 25 to 40 with type 1 diabetes.

The chain employs TRBV19 and TRBJ1-6; D call uncertain. V gave up 6 bases and J gave up 4 bases, with 4 bases separating them. This CDR3 is 12 amino acids long. The germline V gene encodes CDR1 LNHDA and CDR2 SQIVND (reference sequence). CDR3 coding DNA: TGTGCCAGTAGGATGTATAATTCACCCCTCCACTTT. Encoded protein: CASRMYNSPLHF.

This clone was observed a handful of times. CDR3: CASSPGTELTGELFF. The CDR3 bases are TGTGCCAGCAGCCCGGGGACAGAACTCACCGGGGAGCTGTTTTTT. The chain uses TRBV11-3 and TRBJ2-2; 7 nucleotides line up with TRBD1. Germline CDR1 and CDR2: SGHNT and YENEEA. Unmatched junction bases numbered 7, after V lost 5 bases and J lost 4 bases. This CDR3 comprises 15 residues.

J is TRBJ1-4 and V is TRBV2; D may be TRBD1 (5 bases). Germline values: CDR1 SNHLY, CDR2 FYNNEI. This CDR3 is built from 13 residues. Trimming left V 3 bases short and J 8 bases short, with 10 bases between. As DNA, the CDR3 is TGTGCCAGCAGTGAGTCAGGGAAGGAAAAACTGTTTTTT. This gives the protein CASSESGKEKLFF.

V usage is TRBV7-2 and J usage is TRBJ2-7, with 9 bases identical to TRBD1. Germline CDR1 SGHTA, CDR2 FQGNSA. Trimming cost V 1 base and J 5 bases; bases outside gene matches: 3. This CDR3 is 14 amino acids long. For the CDR3, the DNA is TGTGCCAGCAGCTTAGTGGGGACAGGGAACGAGCAGTACTTC. This sequence encodes CASSLVGTGNEQYF.

This clone came up a few times. This chain joins TRBV11-2 and TRBJ2-7; D is uncertain. Deletions cut 5 bases from V and 0 bases from J, with 8 bases between. Germline CDR1 SGHAT, CDR2 FQNNGV. The CDR3 covers 13 residues. The CDR3: CASSPKDSYEQYF. The CDR3, as DNA: TGTGCCAGCAGCCCTAAGGACTCCTACGAGCAGTACTTC.

The chain is built from TRBV6-1 and TRBJ1-1, with D unresolved. CDR3 length: 15 residues. V lost 2 bases to trimming and J lost 2 bases, with 12 bases between them. Germline lookup yields CDR1 MNHNS and CDR2 SASEGT. CDR3 sequence reads: CASSEPWQSNTEAFF. CDR3 DNA: TGTGCCAGCAGTGAACCTTGGCAGTCTAACACTGAAGCTTTCTTT.

This chain links TRBV5-4 with TRBJ2-3; a weak D match, TRBD2 (5 bases). The CDR3 length is 16 residues. The germline CDR1 and CDR2 sequences are SGHNT and YYREEE (reference sequence). The V end lost 3 bases, the J end lost 3 bases, and 17 bases lay between the germline ends. The CDR3 here is CASSSNPGEWTDTQYF. As DNA, the CDR3 is TGTGCCAGCAGCTCAAATCCCGGGGAATGGACAGATACGCAGTATTTT.

The chain links TRBV7-2 to TRBJ2-1; D is uncertain. Germline CDR1 SGHTA, CDR2 FQGNSA. The CDR3 is 14 amino acids. Between the trimmed V and J ends, which lost 2 bases and 7 bases, there was a span of 12 bases. The CDR3 coding sequence is TGTGCCAGCAGCTTAAACCGGGCTATGAATGAGCAGTTCTTC. This translates into CASSLNRAMNEQFF.

The gene calls are TRBV4-2 and TRBJ1-4; D is ambiguous. Trimming cost V 0 bases and J 0 bases, with 11 bases left between them. The CDR3 is made up of 17 amino acids. The germline V gene has CDR1 LGHNA and CDR2 YNFKEQ. The CDR3 sequence is CASSQEGPSATNEKLFF. The CDR3 DNA reads as TGTGCCAGCAGCCAAGAAGGGCCGAGTGCAACTAATGAAAAACTGTTTTTT.

The rearrangement joins TRBV28 to TRBJ2-3; D not certain. Looked up from germline, CDR1 is MDHEN and CDR2 is SYDVKM. The CDR3 spans 13 residues. The V and J ends lost 5 bases and 7 bases respectively, with 13 bases between them. CDR3 sequence reads: CASSIISGNTQYF. For the CDR3, the DNA is TGTGCCAGCAGTATCATTTCCGGTAATACGCAGTATTTT.

This chain joins TRBV14 and TRBJ2-7; possible D gene TRBD2, 5 bases. Between the trimmed V and J ends, which lost 2 bases and 1 base, there was a span of 15 bases. The CDR3 is made up of 16 amino acids. CDR1 and CDR2 from the germline V gene are SGHDN and FVKESK. In DNA form, the CDR3 reads TGTGCCAGCAGCCAAAGAATGCGGGCCGGGTCCTACGAGCAGTACTTC. Translated, it gives CASSQRMRAGSYEQYF.

This clone was seen a handful of times. V and J are TRBV2 and TRBJ2-2; D is possibly TRBD1 or TRBD2 (5 bases each). Germline CDR1 and CDR2: SNHLY and FYNNEI. Trimming shortened V by 7 bases and J by 1 base, and 10 bases separated the two germline ends. This CDR3 is 14 amino acids long. CDR3 DNA: TGTGCCAGCACCGGGACGGTGAACACCGGGGAGCTGTTTTTT. This sequence encodes CASTGTVNTGELFF.

This chain joins TRBV6-5 and TRBJ2-3; no clear D gene. The V gene lost 5 bases and the J gene lost 9 bases, with 15 bases spanning the gap. This CDR3 spans 13 amino acids. The V gene's germline CDR1 is MNHEY and CDR2 SVGAGI. Here the CDR3 reads CASSPDNPWTQYF. CDR3 nucleotides: TGTGCCAGCAGTCCCGACAATCCCTGGACGCAGTATTTT.

This clone showed up just a few times. The CDR3 is CASSLEPVVTQYF. The CDR3 coding sequence is TGTGCCAGCAGCTTGGAGCCCGTGGTGACCCAGTACTTC. The chain recombines TRBV7-2 with TRBJ2-5; D unclear. This CDR3 has 13 residues. V was trimmed by 3 bases and J by 7 bases, leaving 12 bases between them. In germline, CDR1 is SGHTA, CDR2 FQGNSA.

In its sample, this clone was seen a few times. The V and J genes are TRBV23-1 and TRBJ2-7; no firm D call. TRBV23-1 is labeled an ORF, and its function is uncertain. Trimming took 2 bases from V and 6 from J, leaving 11 bases between them. The CDR3 contains 13 residues. CDR3 coding DNA: TGCGCCAGCAGTCAACTGGCGCGAGGCGAGCAGTACTTC. Translating it yields CASSQLARGEQYF.

The chain has TRBV5-1 and TRBJ1-2; TRBD1 agrees at 7 bases. CDR1 and CDR2 (germline): SGHRS, YFSETQ. V dropped 0 bases and J dropped 4; count of bases not matched to a gene: 3. CDR3 length: 14 residues. The CDR3 loop reads CASSLGQGGYGYTF. The DNA for the CDR3 is TGCGCCAGCAGCTTGGGACAGGGAGGCTATGGCTACACCTTC. Complete variable domain (other parts from reference TRBV5-1 and TRBJ1-2): KAGVTQTPRYLIKTRGQQVTLSCSPISGHRSVSWYQQTPGQGLQFLFEYFSETQRNKGNFPGRFSGRQFSNSRSEMNVSTLELGDSALYLCASSLGQGGYGYTFGSGTRLTVV.

This clone was counted a few times. The chain has TRBV10-3 and TRBJ1-5; D is perhaps TRBD1 (6 bases). In germline, CDR1 is ENHRY, CDR2 SYGVKD. The germline V and J ends were trimmed by 6 bases and 7 bases, with 19 bases remaining between them. The CDR3 sequence is 15 residues long. CDR3 sequence reads: CAIREGDNQGQPQHF. CDR3 sequence (DNA): TGTGCCATCAGAGAAGGGGACAACCAGGGACAGCCCCAGCATTTT.

The CDR3 region has the DNA TGTGCCTGGGGGGATCCGTGGGCGGCGCGGAATGAGCAGTTCTTC. Its translation is CAWGDPWAARNEQFF. The rearrangement joins TRBV30 to TRBJ2-1; D is unclear. The length of the CDR3 is 15 residues. The germline gives CDR1 GTSNPN, CDR2 SVGIG (reference sequence). The V gene lost 5 bases and the J gene lost 7 bases, with 21 bases spanning the gap.

The chain carries TRBV5-1 and TRBJ2-6; D unclear. The CDR3 loop spans 18 amino acids. Trimming pared 0 bases from V and 0 bases from J, leaving 13 bases between. Per germline, CDR1 SGHRS and CDR2 YFSETQ. The CDR3 bases are TGCGCCAGCAGCTTGGCGGCTCTCCCTTACTCTGGGGCCAACGTCCTGACTTTC. As protein: CASSLAALPYSGANVLTF.

This clone has a handful of counts. The gene calls are TRBV30 and TRBJ2-4; D unresolved. The CDR3 length is 16 residues. Between the trimmed V and J ends, which lost 2 bases and 0 bases, there was a span of 14 bases. Germline V gene lookup returns CDR1 GTSNPN and CDR2 SVGIG (reference sequence). CDR3 amino acids: CAWSRPAMIAKNIQYF. In nucleotides, the CDR3 is TGTGCCTGGAGTAGGCCGGCAATGATAGCCAAAAACATTCAGTACTTC.

As to this clone: Other DNA variants within this sample encode the same CDR3. The chain uses TRBV28 and TRBJ2-6; the D gene is possibly TRBD1 (6 bases). Between the trimmed V and J ends, which lost 6 bases and 2 bases, there was a span of 11 bases. CDR1 is MDHEN, CDR2 SYDVKM, per germline. CDR3 length: 15 amino acids. CDR3 bases: TGTGCCAGCAGCCTCTCAGGGGCTGGGGCCAACGTCCTGACTTTC. This sequence encodes CASSLSGAGANVLTF.

The genes are TRBV19 and TRBJ2-2, with D tentatively TRBD2 (6 bases). This CDR3 contains 15 residues. The germline V gene has CDR1 LNHDA and CDR2 SQIVND (reference sequence). Trimming pared 8 bases from V and 0 bases from J, leaving 13 bases between. CDR3 DNA: TGTGCCAGTTTTACCGGGACTTCGAACACCGGGGAGCTGTTTTTT. Amino acid sequence: CASFTGTSNTGELFF.

In this sample, this clone turned up a few times. The chain combines TRBV9 with TRBJ2-5; 10 bases match TRBD1. The CDR3 is 15 amino acids. The germline V gene has CDR1 SGDLS and CDR2 YYNGEE. Trimming removed 0 bases from V and 5 bases from J; junction bases left unmatched: 4. Here the CDR3 reads CASSVGDRGWETQYF. CDR3 in DNA: TGTGCCAGCAGCGTAGGGGACAGGGGATGGGAGACCCAGTACTTC.

V usage is TRBV4-2 and J usage is TRBJ2-5; the D gene could be TRBD1 or TRBD2 (6 bases each). Germline CDR1 and CDR2: LGHNA and YNFKEQ. Trimming shortened V by 1 base and J by 3 bases, and 12 bases separated the two germline ends. The CDR3 totals 15 residues. The DNA for the CDR3 is TGTGCCAGCAGCCAAGCGGGGGCGCCAGAAGAGACCCAGTACTTC. The encoded protein is CASSQAGAPEETQYF.

This clone appeared a few times. The chain uses TRBV30 and TRBJ1-4; D not resolved. With 3 bases removed from V and 8 bases from J, the gap between germline ends came to 10 bases. Per germline, CDR1 GTSNPN and CDR2 SVGIG (reference sequence). The CDR3 is made up of 12 amino acids. CDR3 nucleotide sequence: TGTGCCTGGAGCGTTCTCAGCGAAAAACTGTTTTTT. Amino acid sequence: CAWSVLSEKLFF.

This sequence joins TRBV4-1 and TRBJ1-5; 7 nucleotides match TRBD1. CDR1 is MGHRA, CDR2 YSYEKL, per germline. This CDR3 is built from 15 residues. J gave up 6 bases and V 4 bases, and 9 bases lay outside the gene matches. CDR3 nucleotides: TGCGCCAGCAGCCCCTGGGAGGGGGCGAGTCAGCCCCAGCATTTT. This encodes CASSPWEGASQPQHF.

This clone was seen only a few times. The V gene is TRBV5-1, the J gene TRBJ2-7; TRBD1 matches at 8 bases. The J segment lost 1 base and the V segment lost 4 bases, leaving 4 bases of the junction unmatched. Germline V gene data show CDR1 as SGHRS and CDR2 as YFSETQ. The CDR3 runs to 14 residues. CDR3 nucleotide sequence: TGCGCCAGCAGCATCGGACAGGGTTCCTACGAGCAGTACTTC. It codes for CASSIGQGSYEQYF. The entire variable domain, with the rest obtained from reference TRBV5-1 and TRBJ2-7, is as follows: KAGVTQTPRYLIKTRGQQVTLSCSPISGHRSVSWYQQTPGQGLQFLFEYFSETQRNKGNFPGRFSGRQFSNSRSEMNVSTLELGDSALYLCASSIGQGSYEQYFGPGTRLTVT.

The chain recombines TRBV18 with TRBJ2-5; D is perhaps TRBD1 (6 bases). Between the trimmed V and J ends, which lost 2 bases and 1 base, there was a span of 11 bases. The CDR3 has 15 amino acids. CDR1 and CDR2 (germline): KGHSH, LQKENI. This CDR3 is CASSPSGQFQETQYF. Written as DNA, the CDR3 is TGTGCCAGCTCACCATCCGGACAGTTCCAAGAGACCCAGTACTTC.